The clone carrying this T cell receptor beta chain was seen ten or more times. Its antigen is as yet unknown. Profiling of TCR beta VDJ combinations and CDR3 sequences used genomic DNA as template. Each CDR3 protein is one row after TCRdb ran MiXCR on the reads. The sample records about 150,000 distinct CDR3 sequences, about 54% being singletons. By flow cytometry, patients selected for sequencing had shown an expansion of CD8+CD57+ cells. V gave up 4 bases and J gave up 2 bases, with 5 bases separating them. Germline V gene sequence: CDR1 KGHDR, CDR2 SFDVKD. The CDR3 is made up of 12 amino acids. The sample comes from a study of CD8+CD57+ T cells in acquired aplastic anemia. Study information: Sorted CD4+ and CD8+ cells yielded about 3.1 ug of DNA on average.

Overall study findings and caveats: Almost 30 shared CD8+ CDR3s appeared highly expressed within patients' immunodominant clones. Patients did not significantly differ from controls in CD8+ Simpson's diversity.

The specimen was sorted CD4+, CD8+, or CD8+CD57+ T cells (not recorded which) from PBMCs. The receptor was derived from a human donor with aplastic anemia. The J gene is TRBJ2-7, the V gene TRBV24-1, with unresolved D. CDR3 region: CATSDRTYEQYF. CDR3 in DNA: TGTGCCACCAGTGACCGAACCTACGAGCAGTACTTC.